This T cell receptor (beta chain) was identified in a study of T cells after yellow fever vaccination. Findings and caveats of the study: CD4 and CD8 compartments shared a small share of clonotypes.

TCRdb reprocessed the 5' RACE reads via MiXCR and lists one record per CDR3 protein. The data contain more than 350,000 distinct CDR3 sequences, around 10% of them singletons. This clonotype was picked up a small number of times. Its specificity is unknown. The CDR3 sequence is 14 residues long. V was trimmed by 1 base and J by 1 base, leaving 7 bases between them. From germline, CDR1 is LNHDA and CDR2 SQIVND (reference sequence). The source is a man younger than 30 who received the YFV17D yellow fever vaccine. The rearrangement links TRBV19 to TRBJ2-5; weak D call: TRBD2 (5 bases). This material consisted of PBMCs, taken on the day of the first yellow fever vaccination. CDR3 bases: TGTGCCAGTAGTATAGCCGGGGTCCAAGAGACCCAGTACTTC. Residues: CASSIAGVQETQYF.